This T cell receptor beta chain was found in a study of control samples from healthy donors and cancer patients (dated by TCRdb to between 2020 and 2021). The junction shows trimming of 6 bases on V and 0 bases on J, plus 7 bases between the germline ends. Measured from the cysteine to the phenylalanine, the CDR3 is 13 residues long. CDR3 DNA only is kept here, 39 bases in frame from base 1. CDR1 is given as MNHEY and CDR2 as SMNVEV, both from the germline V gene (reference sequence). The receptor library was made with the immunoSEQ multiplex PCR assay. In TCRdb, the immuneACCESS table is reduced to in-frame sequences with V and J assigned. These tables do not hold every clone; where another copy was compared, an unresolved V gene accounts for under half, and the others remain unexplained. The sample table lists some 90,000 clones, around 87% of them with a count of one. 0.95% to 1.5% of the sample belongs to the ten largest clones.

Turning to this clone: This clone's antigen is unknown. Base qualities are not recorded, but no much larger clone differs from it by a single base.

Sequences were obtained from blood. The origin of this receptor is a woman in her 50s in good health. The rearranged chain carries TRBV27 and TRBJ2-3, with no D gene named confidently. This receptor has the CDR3 CASRRPSTDTQYF. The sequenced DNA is TGTGCCAGCAGACGACCTAGCACAGATACGCAGTATTTT.